This T cell receptor beta chain was captured by sequencing in a study of OX40 agonist ivuxolimab in advanced cancers. Overall study results and limits: More expanded clones were found, on average, in CD8+ than in CD4+ T cells. Clonal expansion was among the lowest in partial responders at 0.1-3.0 mg/kg, especially CD8+.

This clone has a single count. Its specificity is not known. The CDR3 totals 14 residues. Germline loops: CDR1 LNHNV, CDR2 YYDKDF (reference sequence). Trimming cost V 4 bases and J 3 bases, with 9 bases left between them. Sequenced by immunoSEQ multiplex PCR; TCRdb stores in-frame clones only, minus some. This table holds about 32,000 clones, 84% found once. The specimen was CD4+ or CD8+ T cells sorted from blood, collected in a trial of the OX40 agonist ivuxolimab. V is TRBV15 and J is TRBJ2-2, with D unclear. This TCR was recovered from an adult with an advanced solid tumor such as melanoma, head and neck, liver or kidney cancer. CDR3: CATSTRRDTGELFF. The CDR3, as DNA: TGTGCCACCAGCACGCGACGGGACACCGGGGAGCTGTTTTTT.